The present T cell receptor beta chain was sequenced within a study of OX40 agonist ivuxolimab in advanced cancers. Background on the whole study: The costimulatory receptor OX40 (CD134) was targeted by ivuxolimab, a fully human IgG2 agonistic monoclonal antibody. Intravenous ivuxolimab was administered to patients every 2 weeks at six dose levels: 0.01, 0.1, 0.3, 1.5, 3 and 10 mg/kg. Among the 50 to 55 dose-escalation patients, around 20 had hepatocellular carcinoma, approximately 15 melanoma, 9 renal cell carcinoma and 9 head and neck cancer. A male proportion of roughly 80% and a mean age of roughly 58 years, ranging from about 20 to 80, were recorded for the dose-escalation cohort. Prior anti-PD-1, anti-PD-L1 or anti-CTLA-4 therapy was permitted, and checkpoint inhibitors had been received by roughly two fifths of dose-escalation patients. Partial responses occurred in three dose-escalation patients: two with cutaneous melanoma and one with hepatocellular carcinoma. Peripheral TCRbeta sequencing was intended to test whether TCR sequence diversity was altered and clonal T-cell expansion was caused by ivuxolimab. The monotherapy dose-escalation portion (N ≈ 50 patients) of the phase I ivuxolimab trial is reported in the paper. Results and caveats for the whole study, not just this receptor: After ivuxolimab, expanded clones were on average more numerous among CD8+ T cells than among CD4+ T cells. In the 0.1-3.0 mg/kg groups, partial responders were among the patients with the lowest normalized peripheral clonal expansion, particularly in CD8+ T cells. Clonal expansion of both CD4+ and CD8+ blood T cells was observed from baseline to week 6 at doses 0.1 to 3.0 mg/kg. The antigen specificity of the clonally expanded peripheral T cells was not determined. Low levels of normalized T-cell clonal expansion were also seen in some nonresponding patients.

For sequencing of the TCRbeta CDR3 region, genomic DNA was extracted from the sorted cells. TCRbeta CDR3 regions were sequenced using the immunoSEQ Assay. Sourced from immuneACCESS, this table was stored by TCRdb with only in-frame sequences that have V and J called. A share of the clones is absent; for the studies checked, an unresolved V gene accounts for under half, and the remainder has no known explanation. Counted in this sample were approximately 86,000 clones; around 90% of them appeared once. Of the sample, 0.3% to 0.4% falls within the top ten clones. Of note for this clone: The antigen it recognizes is unknown. It has no much larger one-base neighbor in the sample; base qualities were not kept.

Patients with autoimmune disease history or receiving systemic immunosuppression were excluded from the trial. Peripheral blood for TCR sequencing was collected from all dose cohorts at baseline, on cycle 4 day 1, and on cycle 7 day 1. Samples were obtained from an open-label, multicenter, first-in-human phase I dose-escalation trial of ivuxolimab. Adults with locally advanced or metastatic head and neck squamous cell, hepatocellular, melanoma or renal cell carcinoma were enrolled in the trial. CD4+ and CD8+ T cells were sorted separately from peripheral blood before TCR sequencing. From the germline V gene, CDR1 is SGHTA and CDR2 is FQGNSA. From its cysteine to its phenylalanine, the CDR3 spans 14 amino acids. The read is trimmed to its CDR3 DNA, 42 bases read in frame from base 1. V is pared back by 5 bases and J by 1 base, with 9 bases lying between the germline termini.

This chain is built from TRBV7-2 and TRBJ1-5; the D segment cannot be called with confidence. This sequence was found in an adult with an advanced solid tumor such as melanoma, head and neck, liver or kidney cancer. The sequences come from CD4+ or CD8+ T cells sorted from blood, collected in a trial of the OX40 agonist ivuxolimab. At the DNA level, the sequence is TGTGCCAGCAGCCAATACAGAAGCAATCAGCCCCAGCATTTT. It encodes CASSQYRSNQPQHF.